A selection of T cell receptor beta chains follows, all from one sample in a study of T cells in Graves' hyperthyroidism and ophthalmopathy. A single record per CDR3 protein comes from TCRdb applying MiXCR to the multiplex PCR reads. This table has a few hundred thousand distinct CDR3 sequences, around 20% appearing once. The sample taken for sequencing was blood. The receptors stem from a man aged 18 to 29 with Graves' ophthalmopathy. CDR3s include the opening cysteine and the closing phenylalanine or tryptophan. D genes are given only for firm matches. Expanded clones are given a class, and other clones once, few, many or no size at all.

j_call v_call clone_size d_call cdr3_aa cdr3_nt
TRBJ2-3 TRBV5-1 - - CASSTRAGPNTQYF TGCGCCAGCAGCACTCGAGCGGGCCCCAATACGCAGTATTTT
TRBJ1-5 TRBV2 many TRBD1 CASSEDRGLQPQHF TGTGCCAGCAGTGAAGACAGGGGGCTCCAGCCCCAGCATTTT
TRBJ1-2 TRBV6-1 many - CASSEIGTRIYTF TGTGCCAGCAGTGAAATCGGGACAAGAATCTACACCTTC
TRBJ2-5 TRBV24-1 few TRBD2 CATSAATGGRETQYF TGTGCCACCAGTGCCGCGACGGGGGGACGGGAGACCCAGTACTTC
TRBJ1-1 TRBV6-4 - - CASSEVGMNTEAFF TGTGCCAGCAGTGAGGTTGGCATGAACACTGAAGCTTTCTTT
TRBJ1-1 TRBV5-1 many - CASSLEGGTTEAFF TGCGCCAGCAGCTTGGAGGGAGGGACCACTGAAGCTTTCTTT
TRBJ2-3 TRBV29-1 many - CSVEDATLSPDTQYF TGCAGCGTTGAAGATGCGACTCTGAGCCCAGATACGCAGTATTTT
TRBJ2-2 TRBV7-8 once TRBD2 CASTPGGRGPNTGELFF TGTGCCAGCACCCCAGGCGGGAGGGGCCCGAACACCGGGGAGCTGTTTTTT
TRBJ1-1 TRBV9 - - CASSVVSHAEAFF TGTGCCAGCAGCGTAGTCTCGCATGCTGAAGCTTTCTTT
TRBJ2-7 TRBV18 few TRBD1 CASSPQGAEQYF TGTGCCAGCTCACCACAGGGGGCCGAGCAGTACTTC
TRBJ2-5 TRBV18 few - CASSPPYQGFRETQYF TGTGCCAGCTCACCACCGTACCAAGGATTCAGAGAGACCCAGTACTTC
TRBJ2-5 TRBV6-1 - - CASSEQGTGTQYF TGTGCCAGCAGTGAGCAGGGGACCGGGACCCAGTACTTC
TRBJ2-5 TRBV6-1 many - CASSDLPETQYF TGTGCCAGCAGTGACCTTCCGGAGACCCAGTACTTC
TRBJ2-7 TRBV29-1 - - CSVEVGQGFNEQYF TGCAGCGTTGAAGTAGGGCAGGGTTTTAACGAGCAGTACTTC
TRBJ2-1 TRBV6-2/TRBV6-3 - TRBD1 CASRDGQGNEQFF TGTGCCAGCAGGGACGGACAGGGCAATGAGCAGTTCTTC
TRBJ2-1 TRBV20-1 many TRBD2 CSARGGGGGTNNEQFF TGCAGTGCTAGAGGTGGCGGGGGGGGAACGAACAATGAGCAGTTCTTC
TRBJ2-3 TRBV7-9 many - CASSLVAEDTQYF TGTGCCAGCAGCTTAGTCGCGGAAGATACGCAGTATTTT
TRBJ2-1 TRBV10-2 few TRBD1 CASSEFDRAQFF TGCGCCAGCAGTGAGTTTGACAGGGCGCAGTTCTTC
TRBJ1-1 TRBV4-2 - - CASSQGRAYRAENTEAFF TGTGCCAGCAGCCAAGGGCGGGCCTACAGGGCGGAAAACACTGAAGCTTTCTTT
TRBJ2-7 TRBV10-1 once - CASGTGVEQYF TGCGCCAGCGGTACGGGGGTCGAGCAGTACTTC
TRBJ1-1 TRBV20-1 many - CSVPAPVNTEAFF TGCAGTGTGCCCGCCCCAGTGAACACTGAAGCTTTCTTT
TRBJ2-6 TRBV2 - TRBD1 CASSWAGQGASGANVLTF TGTGCCAGCAGTTGGGCGGGACAGGGGGCGAGTGGGGCCAACGTCCTGACTTTC
TRBJ1-1 TRBV6-2/TRBV6-3 few - CASSYFGDTEAFF TGTGCCAGCAGTTACTTCGGGGACACTGAAGCTTTCTTT
TRBJ1-1 TRBV28 - TRBD1 CASSSRTGSGTEAFF TGTGCCAGCAGTTCCCGGACAGGCTCGGGGACTGAAGCTTTCTTT
TRBJ2-7 TRBV10-3 many TRBD1 CAISADRGDVDAEQYF TGTGCCATCAGTGCTGACAGGGGCGACGTGGATGCGGAGCAGTACTTC
TRBJ2-3 TRBV2 many TRBD2 CASSGTSGGHTDTQYF TGTGCCAGCAGTGGGACTAGCGGGGGCCACACAGATACGCAGTATTTT
TRBJ2-2 TRBV5-6 once - CASSGGTGRSANTGELFF TGTGCCAGCAGCGGCGGCACAGGGCGGTCGGCAAACACCGGGGAGCTGTTTTTT
TRBJ1-1 TRBV11-2 - TRBD1 CASSFGDREQGKAFF TGTGCCAGCAGCTTTGGGGACAGGGAACAGGGAAAAGCTTTCTTT
TRBJ2-5 TRBV5-1 few TRBD1 CASSDGQGGTQYF TGCGCCAGCAGCGATGGACAGGGCGGGACCCAGTACTTC
TRBJ2-2 TRBV6-4 many - CASSDTSTGELFF TGTGCCAGCAGTGACACTAGCACCGGGGAGCTGTTTTTT
TRBJ1-1 TRBV20-1 - - CSATPDSHTEAFF TGCAGTGCTACCCCGGACAGTCACACTGAAGCTTTCTTT
TRBJ2-1 TRBV12-3/TRBV12-4 - TRBD2 CASSRRRGGSSYNEQFF TGTGCCAGCAGCCGGCGTAGAGGCGGGAGCTCCTACAATGAGCAGTTCTTC
TRBJ1-1 TRBV2 many - CASLYGSTEAFF TGTGCCAGCCTGTACGGCAGCACTGAAGCTTTCTTT
TRBJ1-2 TRBV7-8 many - CASSLGLVGSYGYTF TGTGCCAGCAGCTTAGGGTTAGTCGGCAGCTATGGCTACACCTTC
TRBJ1-6 TRBV6-9 - - CASSYPAQGNSPLHF TGTGCCAGCAGTTACCCGGCCCAAGGGAATTCACCCCTCCACTTT
TRBJ2-3 TRBV7-3 - TRBD2 CASSETGTSGEGISDTQYF TGTGCCAGCAGCGAAACCGGGACTAGCGGGGAGGGTATCTCAGATACGCAGTATTTT
TRBJ1-3 TRBV5-6 - - CASSMDWSSGNTIYF TGTGCCAGCAGCATGGACTGGAGCTCTGGAAACACCATATATTTT
TRBJ2-5 TRBV11-2 - TRBD2 CASSAGLAGGGGETQYF TGTGCCAGCAGCGCCGGACTAGCGGGGGGCGGTGGGGAGACCCAGTACTTC
TRBJ1-5 TRBV5-5 many - CASTDEAATNQPQHF TGTGCCAGCACCGACGAGGCCGCCACCAATCAGCCCCAGCATTTT
TRBJ1-2 TRBV10-3 few - CAISEQGGPNGYTF TGTGCCATCAGTGAACAGGGAGGGCCAAACGGCTACACCTTC
TRBJ1-6 TRBV11-1 many - CASSLVGNSPLHF TGTGCCAGCAGCTTAGTGGGAAATTCACCCCTCCACTTT
TRBJ2-3 TRBV10-2 few TRBD1 CASSDGTGVLDTQYF TGCGCCAGCAGTGATGGGACAGGAGTTCTAGATACGCAGTATTTT
TRBJ1-2 TRBV7-9 - - CASSLVNNNYGYTF TGTGCCAGCAGCTTAGTTAATAATAACTATGGCTACACCTTC
TRBJ1-6 TRBV13 few - CASSQGISPLHF TGTGCCAGCAGCCAAGGGATTTCACCCCTCCACTTT
TRBJ2-7 TRBV6-6 many - CASSYARSYEQYF TGTGCCAGCAGTTACGCACGGTCCTACGAGCAGTACTTC
TRBJ1-1 TRBV25-1 - - CASSELYGNTEAFF TGTGCCAGCAGTGAATTGTATGGGAACACTGAAGCTTTCTTT